This TCR beta chain was recovered during a study of Graves' ophthalmopathy and Graves' hyperthyroidism. Amplification targeted the TCR beta CDR3 regions, with RNA transcripts as the source material. HTBI primers were employed in first-round RT-PCR, then a second-round multiplex PCR followed. Each CDR3 protein is one row after TCRdb ran MiXCR on the multiplex PCR reads. The sample gives over 650,000 distinct CDR3 sequences, about two fifths of which show up once; roughly 3.5% is in the top ten. J lost 2 bases, V lost 0 bases, and 4 bases had no gene match. The CDR3 extends over 16 amino acids. CDR1 SGHRS and CDR2 YFSETQ come from the germline V gene. This clonotype was detected ten times or more. Pregnant or lactating patients and those with other autoimmune diseases or uncontrolled infections were excluded.

The chain is built from TRBV5-1 and TRBJ2-2, with 7 positions matching TRBD1. Sequenced input: peripheral blood. This clonotype was sampled from an adult man with Graves' ophthalmopathy. The chain's CDR3 is CASSLAGTANTGELFF. CDR3 bases: TGCGCCAGCAGCTTGGCCGGGACAGCTAACACCGGGGAGCTGTTTTTT.